Shown below are 20 T cell receptor beta chains from a single sample sequenced in a study of blood T cell repertoires in COVID-19. TCRdb's copy holds only in-frame clones and misses some; the assay was immunoSEQ multiplex PCR. The repertoire holds roughly 39,000 clones, with approximately 88% as singletons. Source material: peripheral blood. The receptors were gathered from a woman in her 70s with acute or convalescent COVID-19.

The V and J genes are TRBV5-1 and TRBJ2-1, with D tentatively TRBD2 (6 bases). V lost 2 bases to trimming and J lost 8 bases, with 14 bases between them. CDR1 is SGHRS, CDR2 YFSETQ, per germline. CDR3 length equals 14 residues. CDR3 residues: CASSFTSNVDEQFF. The CDR3 nucleotides read TGCGCCAGCAGCTTTACTAGCAACGTCGATGAGCAGTTCTTC.

The CDR3 sequence: CASGQGTGYEQYV. In DNA, the CDR3 is TGTGCCAGCGGACAGGGAACAGGCTACGAGCAGTACGTC. This chain connects TRBV28 to TRBJ2-7, with 8 bases identical to TRBD1. The CDR3 sequence is 13 residues long. The germline CDR1 and CDR2 sequences are MDHEN and SYDVKM. Unmatched junction bases numbered 6, after V lost 8 bases and J lost 3 bases.

The rearrangement uses TRBV6-2 or TRBV6-3 and TRBJ1-6; D not certain. Deletions cut 0 bases from V and 12 bases from J, with 9 bases between. The CDR3 is 13 amino acids. Germline V gene data show CDR1 as MNHEY and CDR2 as SVGEGT. The CDR3 bases are TGTGCCAGCAGTTACTCGAGTACCGGACCCCTCCACTTT. Its protein product is CASSYSSTGPLHF.

The chain uses TRBV7-3 and TRBJ2-1; the D is unclear. V was clipped by 5 bases and J by 0 bases, with 14 bases between them. Germline V CDR1 and CDR2: SGHTA, FQGTGA. The CDR3 has 16 residues. CDR3 loop: CASSPSGGLSYNEQFF. The DNA for the CDR3 is TGTGCCAGCAGCCCTTCCGGCGGCCTCTCCTACAATGAGCAGTTCTTC.

The chain combines TRBV5-6 with TRBJ2-3; TRBD2 is a possible D gene (6 bases). Trimming removed 4 bases at V and 1 base at J, with 13 bases between. Looked up from germline, CDR1 is SGHDT and CDR2 is YYEEEE. This CDR3 region has 15 residues. In nucleotides, the CDR3 is TGTGCCAGCAGCCTGGACTACCCTGGCACAGATACGCAGTATTTT. Amino acid sequence: CASSLDYPGTDTQYF.

The V gene is TRBV12-3 or TRBV12-4, the J gene TRBJ2-1; 10 bases map to TRBD2. Losses at the gene ends were 11 bases for V and 9 bases for J; bases not matched to a gene: 10. The CDR3 loop spans 13 amino acids. The CDR3 loop is CASQRGGLREQFF. Here the CDR3 DNA reads TGTGCCTCACAGCGGGGGGGGTTGCGTGAGCAGTTCTTC.

V usage is TRBV14 and J usage is TRBJ2-3; 11 bases line up with TRBD2. This CDR3 has 17 residues. Germline V lookup: CDR1 SGHDN, CDR2 FVKESK. J lost 1 base, V lost 7 bases, and 10 bases had no gene match. This chain's CDR3 is CASKATSGSRRTDTQYF. The CDR3 DNA reads TGTGCCAGCAAGGCTACTAGCGGGAGCCGGCGCACAGATACGCAGTATTTT.

Here the CDR3 reads CASSYAAGGEQFF. In DNA, the CDR3 is TGTGCCAGCAGTTACGCCGCAGGAGGTGAGCAGTTCTTC. The chain joins TRBV6-5 to TRBJ2-1, with D possibly matching TRBD2 (5 bases). This CDR3 contains 13 residues. V was pared by 2 bases and J by 9 bases, with 11 bases between. Germline V lookup: CDR1 MNHEY, CDR2 SVGAGI.

This clone was detected once. The J gene is TRBJ2-5, the V gene TRBV9, with TRBD2 matching over 10 bases. The CDR3 is 13 amino acids. J gave up 5 bases and V 4 bases, and 2 bases lay outside the gene matches. Germline-derived CDR1 and CDR2 are SGDLS and YYNGEE. As DNA, the CDR3 is TGTGCCAGCAGCCTGGGACTAGCGGAGACCCAGTACTTC. This codes for CASSLGLAETQYF. The full variable domain, its missing parts supplied by reference TRBV9 and TRBJ2-5, is DSGVTQTPKHLITATGQRVTLRCSPRSGDLSVYWYQQSLDQGLQFLIQYYNGEERAKGNILERFSAQQFPDLHSELNLSSLELGDSALYFCASSLGLAETQYFGPGTRLLVL.

The chain has TRBV9 and TRBJ1-4, with D unclear. The length of the CDR3 is 13 residues. V was pared by 4 bases and J by 3 bases, with 7 bases between. From germline, CDR1 is SGDLS and CDR2 YYNGEE. The CDR3 DNA is TGTGCCAGCAGCCCAAATGCTAATGAAAAACTGTTTTTT. It is translated as CASSPNANEKLFF.

The J gene is TRBJ2-7, the V gene TRBV7-8; a weak D match, TRBD1 (6 bases). The CDR3 extends over 12 amino acids. Per germline, CDR1 SGHVS and CDR2 FQNEAQ. The germline V and J ends were trimmed by 4 bases and 6 bases, with 10 bases remaining between them. CDR3 residues: CASSYRGGEQYV. DNA of the CDR3: TGTGCCAGCAGCTATCGAGGGGGCGAGCAGTACGTC.

This chain uses TRBV3-1 (or the pseudogene TRBV3-2) with TRBJ2-1; TRBD2 matches at 14 bases. The length of the CDR3 is 19 residues. In germline, CDR1 is LGHDT, CDR2 YNNKEL (reference sequence). Trimming cost V 0 bases and J 5 bases; bases outside gene matches: 9. The CDR3 nucleotides read TGTGCCAGCAGCCAAGAACCGGGACTAGCGGGGGTAAGAAACAATGAGCAGTTCTTC. Translating gives CASSQEPGLAGVRNNEQFF.

The chain couples TRBV19 to TRBJ1-5; maybe TRBD1 (5 bases). Looked up from germline, CDR1 is LNHDA and CDR2 is SQIVND (reference sequence). The CDR3 is 16 residues long. V dropped 5 bases and J dropped 1 base, with 15 bases sitting between them. CDR3 protein: CASSPRAGNSNQPQHF. CDR3 in DNA: TGTGCCAGTAGTCCCCGGGCAGGGAACAGCAATCAGCCCCAGCATTTT.

This rearrangement joins TRBV18 to TRBJ2-1, with 11 nucleotides matching TRBD2. This CDR3 has 16 amino acids. In germline, CDR1 is KGHSH, CDR2 LQKENI. The V and J ends lost 4 bases and 5 bases, in that order; junction bases with no gene match: 7. CDR3 sequence reads: CASSQGLAVSNNEQFF. The DNA for the CDR3 is TGTGCCAGCTCACAGGGACTAGCGGTTTCCAACAATGAGCAGTTCTTC.

The chain is built from TRBV6-5 and TRBJ1-1, with 10 nucleotides matching TRBD1. V gave up 5 bases and J gave up 3 bases; unmatched junction bases: 6. The CDR3 contains 15 residues. Germline V gives CDR1 MNHEY, CDR2 SVGAGI. This CDR3 is CASSPTGTGDTEAFF. DNA for the CDR3: TGTGCCAGCAGTCCCACCGGGACAGGGGACACTGAAGCTTTCTTT.

This chain connects TRBV6-5 to TRBJ1-2; TRBD1 matches 9 bases. Trimming removed 5 bases from V and 4 bases from J; junction bases left unmatched: 5. CDR3 size: 14 residues. Germline V lookup: CDR1 MNHEY, CDR2 SVGAGI. For the CDR3, the DNA is TGTGCCAGCAGTACAGGGGGCGCGGGCTATGGCTACACCTTC. As protein: CASSTGGAGYGYTF.

This clone was seen more than once but under ten times. A junction boundary mismatches the germline segment, possibly from a read error. V gene TRBV7-7 combines with J gene TRBJ2-2, with a tentative D call TRBD1 (6 bases). The CDR3 extends over 15 amino acids. Germline V gene lookup returns CDR1 SSHAT and CDR2 FNYEAQ (reference sequence). The CDR3 reads CASSTGFSNTGELFF. CDR3 sequence (DNA): TGTGCTAGCAGCACAGGGTTCTCGAACACCGGGGAGCTGTTTTTT.

This clone has just a few counts. The V call is TRBV27, the J call TRBJ1-2, with D tentatively TRBD1 (5 bases). The ends were cut back, 2 bases at V and 3 bases at J, with 10 bases in the middle. CDR3 size: 14 residues. Looked up from germline, CDR1 is MNHEY and CDR2 is SMNVEV (reference sequence). CDR3 sequence: CASSLTAGHYGYTF. The CDR3 region has the DNA TGTGCCAGCAGTTTAACGGCAGGGCACTATGGCTACACCTTC.

The genes are TRBV4-3 and TRBJ2-3, with 9 bases lining up with TRBD2. The CDR3 totals 16 residues. Unmatched junction bases numbered 9, after V lost 0 bases and J lost 8 bases. The germline V gene encodes CDR1 LGHNA and CDR2 YSLEER. The chain's CDR3 is CASSQDGTSIYSTQYF. In DNA, the CDR3 is TGCGCCAGCAGCCAAGATGGGACTAGCATTTACAGTACGCAGTATTTT.

The CDR3 nucleotides are TGTGCCAGCAGCCCTCTTGGCGGAGAAAACTATGGCTACACCTTC. Translation: CASSPLGGENYGYTF. V gene TRBV5-6 combines with J gene TRBJ1-2; D not certain. Per germline, CDR1 SGHDT and CDR2 YYEEEE. The CDR3 totals 15 residues. V was clipped by 4 bases and J by 2 bases, with 15 bases between them.